This TCR beta chain was sequenced during a study of control samples from healthy donors and cancer patients. This clone was recorded a few times. Germline lookup yields CDR1 GTSNPN and CDR2 SVGIG (reference sequence). The CDR3 loop spans 14 amino acids. The germline V and J ends were trimmed by 0 bases and 6 bases, with 11 bases remaining between them. Libraries were prepared by immunoSEQ multiplex PCR; TCRdb keeps only in-frame clonotypes and omits some of them. The sample contains more than 95,000 clones, roughly 92% of which appear only once. The sample taken for sequencing was PBMCs. The receptor comes from a man older than 75 with head and neck cancer. The chain combines TRBV30 with TRBJ1-4; perhaps TRBD1 as D (5 bases). The CDR3 region has the DNA TGTGCCTGGAGTGTTGGGGGGATGGATGAAAAACTGTTTTTT. Amino acids: CAWSVGGMDEKLFF.